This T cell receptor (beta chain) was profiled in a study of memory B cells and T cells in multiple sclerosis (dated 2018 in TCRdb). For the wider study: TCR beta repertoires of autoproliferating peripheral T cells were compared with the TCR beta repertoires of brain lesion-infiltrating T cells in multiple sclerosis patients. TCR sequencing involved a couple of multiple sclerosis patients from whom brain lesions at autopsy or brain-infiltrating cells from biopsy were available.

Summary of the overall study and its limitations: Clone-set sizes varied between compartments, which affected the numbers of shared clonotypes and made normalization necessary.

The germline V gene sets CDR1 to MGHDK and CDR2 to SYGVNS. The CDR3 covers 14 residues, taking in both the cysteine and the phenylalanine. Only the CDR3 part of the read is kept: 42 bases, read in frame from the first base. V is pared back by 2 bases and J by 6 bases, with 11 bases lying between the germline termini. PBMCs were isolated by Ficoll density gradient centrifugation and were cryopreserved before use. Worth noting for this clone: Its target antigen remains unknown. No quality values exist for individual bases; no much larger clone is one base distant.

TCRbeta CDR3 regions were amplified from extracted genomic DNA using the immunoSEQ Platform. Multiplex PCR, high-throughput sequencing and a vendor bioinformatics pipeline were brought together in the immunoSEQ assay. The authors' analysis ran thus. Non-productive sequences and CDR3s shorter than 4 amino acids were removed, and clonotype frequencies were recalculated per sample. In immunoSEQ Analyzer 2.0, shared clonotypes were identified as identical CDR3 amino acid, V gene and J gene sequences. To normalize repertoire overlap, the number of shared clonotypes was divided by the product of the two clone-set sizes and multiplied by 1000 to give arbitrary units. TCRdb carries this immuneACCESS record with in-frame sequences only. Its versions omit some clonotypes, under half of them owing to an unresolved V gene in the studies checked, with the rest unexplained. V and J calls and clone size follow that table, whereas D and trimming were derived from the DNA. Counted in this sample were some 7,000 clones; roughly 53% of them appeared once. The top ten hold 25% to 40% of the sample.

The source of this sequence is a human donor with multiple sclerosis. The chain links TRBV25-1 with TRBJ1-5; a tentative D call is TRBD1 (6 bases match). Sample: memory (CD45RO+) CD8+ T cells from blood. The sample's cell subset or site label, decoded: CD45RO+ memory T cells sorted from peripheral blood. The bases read TGTGCCAGCAGTGAAGGACAGCAGGTTCAGCCCCAGCATTTT. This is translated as CASSEGQQVQPQHF.